Following are 5 T cell receptor beta chains from one sample sequenced in a study of cytomegalovirus exposure and HLA in healthy donors. The PCR was carried out with 60 Vbeta primers and 13 Jbeta primers. Using immunoSEQ multiplex PCR, the repertoire was profiled, and TCRdb retains in-frame clones only, with some absent. This table has about 160,000 clones, roughly 85% appearing once. The sequenced sample consisted of PBMCs. These receptors all stem from a woman in her 30s in good health and CMV-seronegative.

The chain uses TRBV7-8 and TRBJ2-1; maybe TRBD1 (6 bases). CDR1 is SGHVS and CDR2 is FQNEAQ in the germline V gene. The CDR3 runs to 14 residues. Between the trimmed V and J ends, which lost 3 bases and 4 bases, there was a span of 10 bases. The DNA for the CDR3 is TGTGCCAGCAGCTTTCGGACAGAGTACAATGAGCAGTTCTTC. Translation: CASSFRTEYNEQFF.

The chain carries TRBV21-1 and TRBJ1-2; the table's D call TRBD1 went unverified against the DNA. TRBV21-1 is listed as a pseudogene. The length of the CDR3 is 15 residues. In DNA, the CDR3 is TGTGCCAGCCCAGGGGGGGGACAGGGTGGGTATGGCTACACCTTC. It specifies CASPGGGQGGYGYTF.

The genes are TRBV9 and TRBJ2-1; no definite D call. The CDR3 runs to 17 residues. V was cut by 4 bases and J by 4 bases, with 21 bases left in between. The germline gives CDR1 SGDLS, CDR2 YYNGEE. The CDR3 DNA follows: TGTGCCAGCAGCCCTCTTTTTGGGCCAGACCTATACAATGAGCAGTTCTTC. Amino acids: CASSPLFGPDLYNEQFF.

The chain combines TRBV18 with TRBJ1-1; possible D gene TRBD1, 5 bases. This CDR3 has 17 amino acids. Germline lookup yields CDR1 KGHSH and CDR2 LQKENI. Trimming cost V 1 base and J 0 bases, with 15 bases left between them. Written as DNA, the CDR3 is TGTGCCAGCTCACCACGAATCAGGGATGGGTTGAACACTGAAGCTTTCTTT. Encoded protein: CASSPRIRDGLNTEAFF.

This chain connects TRBV2 to TRBJ1-5; the match to TRBD1 covers 7 bases. CDR1 is SNHLY, CDR2 FYNNEI, per germline. The CDR3 spans 15 residues. V trimming: 6 bases; J trimming: 2 bases; junction bases outside the gene matches: 7. The CDR3 nucleotides read TGTGCCAGCAGCGTCCGAACAGGGGGCAATCAGCCCCAGCATTTT. Translation: CASSVRTGGNQPQHF.